A selection of T cell receptor beta chains follows, all from one sample in a study of T-cell reconstitution after alpha-beta-depleted transplantation in children. One entry per CDR3 protein results from TCRdb running MiXCR on the PCR reads. Of 110,000 or so distinct CDR3 sequences listed, 5.5% to 7% were seen once; the top ten hold approximately 23%. This specimen was PBMCs, mostly from graft donor cells, taken 360 days after TCRalphabeta/CD19-depleted stem cell transplant. The source of these receptors is a male patient aged 2-15 years who had a stem cell transplant for acute lymphoblastic leukemia, so the T cells may come from the graft donor. Both conserved end residues are part of each CDR3. A D gene is named only where the DNA matches it firmly. The size entry is marked missing in some rows and otherwise reads once, few, many or a size class.

clone_size d_call v_call cdr3_aa
NA NA TRBV30 CAWNRASSYEQYF
NA NA TRBV27 CASSRQVNQPQHF
NA NA TRBV30 CAWSLAATYNEQFF
NA TRBD1 TRBV7-2 CASSGRDRAETQYF
many NA TRBV12-3/TRBV12-4 CASSPRDGNSPLHF
NA NA TRBV3-1 CASSQGRVHSYEQYF
many NA TRBV6-5 CASSYWGDRGEQYF
many NA TRBV5-1 CASSLGANTGELFF
NA NA TRBV28 CASSFRVKVNQPQHF
many NA TRBV20-1 CSAAGERRQPQHF
many TRBD2 TRBV29-1 CSVVPASGRLWETQYF
NA TRBD1 TRBV6-2/TRBV6-3 CASSLTGQGIGTDTQYF
many NA TRBV11-2 CASNTLRANEQFF
NA NA TRBV12-3/TRBV12-4 CASSPRGAPSDTQYF
many NA TRBV18 CASSPGGSSDTQYF
NA NA TRBV20-1 CSARDRVRDSLYTQYF
NA NA TRBV24-1 CATSDSVSYEQYF
NA TRBD1 TRBV11-1 CASSSGRWGTGGSYEQYF
few TRBD2 TRBV11-2 CASSSPRVERGYNEQFF
many TRBD1 TRBV7-9 CASSPPDRVSGNTIYF
few TRBD1 TRBV9 CASSVGGGQGPDTQYF
few NA TRBV6-1 CASRDLGGASGYTF
NA TRBD2 TRBV4-3 CASSQDLAGGPPDTQYF
few TRBD1 TRBV7-9 CASSLEQGYTQYF
NA NA TRBV4-3 CASSLSQGGNQPQHF
many NA TRBV20-1 CSARDLAYYNEQFF
NA NA TRBV7-2 CASSLARDPTGELFF
many NA TRBV27 CASSLSQGKNTEAFF
many NA TRBV25-1 CASSVRGSSDEQFF
few NA TRBV20-1 CSARGPTGQLEETQYF
few TRBD2 TRBV20-1 CSARRLTSGTNEQFF
NA NA TRBV2 CASTGLSGTLRSSYEQYF
few TRBD2 TRBV9 CASSDGRTSADTQYF
few NA TRBV9 CASSPRPENEKLFF
many NA TRBV11-2 CASSLNYSPLHF
few NA TRBV6-2/TRBV6-3 CASSYSGSVSEAFF
few NA TRBV4-2 CASSQDRAVGVGSYGYTF
NA NA TRBV19 CASRKAGRGGETQYF
few NA TRBV24-1 CATSDLRRKGTGELFF
few TRBD2 TRBV7-8 CASSSPSGRTRPLKKTQYF
many NA TRBV7-2 CASSSGRVVGDNEQFF
few NA TRBV13 CASSNSGTDEKLFF
many NA TRBV6-2/TRBV6-3 CASSFGGQTNTGELFF
many TRBD2 TRBV5-4 CASSLKRELGTDTQYF
few NA TRBV7-9 CASSLTGSNQPQHF
NA TRBD1 TRBV4-2 CASSRTGVTDTQYF
many NA TRBV29-1 CSVEGGATGELFF
few NA TRBV19 CASSGARYYNEQFF
many NA TRBV2 CASKSGSSTDTQYF
many TRBD2 TRBV10-3 CAISARTSARRDEQFF
few TRBD2 TRBV7-9 CASSLPGGVAGPYEQYF
NA NA TRBV7-9 CASSFVREDTEAFF
NA TRBD1 TRBV27 CASSSTGTEAFF
many NA TRBV9 CASSVGGTEAFF
many NA TRBV29-1 CSVEGRGTEAFF
many NA TRBV5-6 CASSYTSGELFF